The T cell receptor (beta chain) described here comes from a study of cytotoxic CD8 clonotypes in ibrutinib-treated CLL. Study in general: Recorded responses included some 24 partial and 2 complete; following median about 68 months, roughly 15 stayed remitted and some 12 progressed.

V shed 2 bases and J 8 bases; nucleotides not matched to a gene: 7. The CDR3 totals 15 residues. The V gene's germline CDR1 is SGHKS and CDR2 YYEKEE (reference sequence). Data came from immunoSEQ multiplex PCR; TCRdb stores just in-frame clones and leaves some out. The sample holds under 15,000 clones, about 64% seen once. The chain couples TRBV5-5 to TRBJ1-4; 9 bases are shared with TRBD1. The clonotype originates from a human donor with chronic lymphocytic leukemia. The material was PBMCs, obtained before ibrutinib treatment. CDR3 DNA: TGTGCCAGCAGCTTACAGGGGGCAAAAGGGGAAAAACTGTTTTTT. This sequence encodes CASSLQGAKGEKLFF.